This TCR beta chain was profiled in a study of T-cell reconstitution after alpha-beta-depleted transplantation in children. Unique molecular identifiers tagged the TCRbeta library. One entry per CDR3 protein, called by TCRdb with MiXCR from the PCR reads. The sample holds over 450,000 distinct CDR3 sequences; 10% are singletons and the top ten take 2%. This clonotype appeared many times. Its antigen is unknown. Deletions cut 7 bases from V and 2 bases from J, with 15 bases between. This CDR3 is built from 14 residues. Germline V CDR1 and CDR2: SGDLS, YYNGEE. Findings and caveats of the study: It was newly produced T cells that mostly accounted for T-cell counts and diversity one year after transplant.

The TCR was taken from a child under 10 years old with inherited bone marrow failure, due to receive a stem cell transplant. The chain joins TRBV9 to TRBJ2-5, with D perhaps TRBD2 (5 bases). The material sequenced was PBMCs, taken before TCRalphabeta/CD19-depleted stem cell transplant. The CDR3 nucleotides read TGTGCCAGCGGAGTCGGCGAGGGTCAAGAGACCCAGTACTTC. It codes for CASGVGEGQETQYF.